This T cell receptor beta chain was sequenced during a study of blood T cell repertoires in COVID-19. Study details: Sites across the United States, Italy and Spain contributed samples from acute and convalescent COVID-19. The analysed material was cDNA or gDNA that came from T cells, B-cell-depleted T cells, or PBMCs.

Patients in Seattle were enrolled during active infection, then followed longitudinally. This clone occurred a few times. Original processing notes: Scientists estimated how many nucleated cells there were by amplifying reference gene primers. The assay was immunoSEQ multiplex PCR, and TCRdb's table has in-frame clones only and misses some. D and trimming come from the DNA, and the V and J calls and clone size come from that table. The sample shows some 70,000 clones, roughly 91% of them seen only once. Germline CDR1 is MNHEY and CDR2 is SVGAGI. V shed 0 bases and J shed 7 bases, with 13 bases lying between them. This CDR3 is built from 14 residues.

The chain joins TRBV6-5 to TRBJ2-7; D unresolved. This clonotype was sampled from a man between 50 and 59 years old with COVID-19, enrolled during active disease. Sequencing was carried out using peripheral blood. The DNA of the CDR3 is TGTGCCAGCAGTTACTCCCTTTCCGCTACTGAGCAGTACTTC. Its translation is CASSYSLSATEQYF.